What follows describes a single TCR beta chain. This sample stems from a study of shared clonotypes between healthy human individuals. TCRdb keeps only in-frame clones here, not all; method: immunoSEQ multiplex PCR. The sample consists of over a million clones, 95% to 97% of them appearing once. V was clipped by 4 bases and J by 0 bases, with 16 bases between them. The CDR3 sequence is 17 residues long. Per the germline V gene, CDR1 is SNHLY and CDR2 is FYNNEI. The V call is TRBV2, the J call TRBJ2-1, with a tentative D call TRBD1 (5 bases). The receptor was derived from a man aged 30 to 45 in good health. The sample taken for sequencing was naive CD4+ T cells sorted from blood. Sample subset: CD45RA+ positively selected. In DNA, the CDR3 is TGTGCCAGCAGTGGCCAATTAGGGGTGGGCTCCTACAATGAGCAGTTCTTC. This codes for CASSGQLGVGSYNEQFF.